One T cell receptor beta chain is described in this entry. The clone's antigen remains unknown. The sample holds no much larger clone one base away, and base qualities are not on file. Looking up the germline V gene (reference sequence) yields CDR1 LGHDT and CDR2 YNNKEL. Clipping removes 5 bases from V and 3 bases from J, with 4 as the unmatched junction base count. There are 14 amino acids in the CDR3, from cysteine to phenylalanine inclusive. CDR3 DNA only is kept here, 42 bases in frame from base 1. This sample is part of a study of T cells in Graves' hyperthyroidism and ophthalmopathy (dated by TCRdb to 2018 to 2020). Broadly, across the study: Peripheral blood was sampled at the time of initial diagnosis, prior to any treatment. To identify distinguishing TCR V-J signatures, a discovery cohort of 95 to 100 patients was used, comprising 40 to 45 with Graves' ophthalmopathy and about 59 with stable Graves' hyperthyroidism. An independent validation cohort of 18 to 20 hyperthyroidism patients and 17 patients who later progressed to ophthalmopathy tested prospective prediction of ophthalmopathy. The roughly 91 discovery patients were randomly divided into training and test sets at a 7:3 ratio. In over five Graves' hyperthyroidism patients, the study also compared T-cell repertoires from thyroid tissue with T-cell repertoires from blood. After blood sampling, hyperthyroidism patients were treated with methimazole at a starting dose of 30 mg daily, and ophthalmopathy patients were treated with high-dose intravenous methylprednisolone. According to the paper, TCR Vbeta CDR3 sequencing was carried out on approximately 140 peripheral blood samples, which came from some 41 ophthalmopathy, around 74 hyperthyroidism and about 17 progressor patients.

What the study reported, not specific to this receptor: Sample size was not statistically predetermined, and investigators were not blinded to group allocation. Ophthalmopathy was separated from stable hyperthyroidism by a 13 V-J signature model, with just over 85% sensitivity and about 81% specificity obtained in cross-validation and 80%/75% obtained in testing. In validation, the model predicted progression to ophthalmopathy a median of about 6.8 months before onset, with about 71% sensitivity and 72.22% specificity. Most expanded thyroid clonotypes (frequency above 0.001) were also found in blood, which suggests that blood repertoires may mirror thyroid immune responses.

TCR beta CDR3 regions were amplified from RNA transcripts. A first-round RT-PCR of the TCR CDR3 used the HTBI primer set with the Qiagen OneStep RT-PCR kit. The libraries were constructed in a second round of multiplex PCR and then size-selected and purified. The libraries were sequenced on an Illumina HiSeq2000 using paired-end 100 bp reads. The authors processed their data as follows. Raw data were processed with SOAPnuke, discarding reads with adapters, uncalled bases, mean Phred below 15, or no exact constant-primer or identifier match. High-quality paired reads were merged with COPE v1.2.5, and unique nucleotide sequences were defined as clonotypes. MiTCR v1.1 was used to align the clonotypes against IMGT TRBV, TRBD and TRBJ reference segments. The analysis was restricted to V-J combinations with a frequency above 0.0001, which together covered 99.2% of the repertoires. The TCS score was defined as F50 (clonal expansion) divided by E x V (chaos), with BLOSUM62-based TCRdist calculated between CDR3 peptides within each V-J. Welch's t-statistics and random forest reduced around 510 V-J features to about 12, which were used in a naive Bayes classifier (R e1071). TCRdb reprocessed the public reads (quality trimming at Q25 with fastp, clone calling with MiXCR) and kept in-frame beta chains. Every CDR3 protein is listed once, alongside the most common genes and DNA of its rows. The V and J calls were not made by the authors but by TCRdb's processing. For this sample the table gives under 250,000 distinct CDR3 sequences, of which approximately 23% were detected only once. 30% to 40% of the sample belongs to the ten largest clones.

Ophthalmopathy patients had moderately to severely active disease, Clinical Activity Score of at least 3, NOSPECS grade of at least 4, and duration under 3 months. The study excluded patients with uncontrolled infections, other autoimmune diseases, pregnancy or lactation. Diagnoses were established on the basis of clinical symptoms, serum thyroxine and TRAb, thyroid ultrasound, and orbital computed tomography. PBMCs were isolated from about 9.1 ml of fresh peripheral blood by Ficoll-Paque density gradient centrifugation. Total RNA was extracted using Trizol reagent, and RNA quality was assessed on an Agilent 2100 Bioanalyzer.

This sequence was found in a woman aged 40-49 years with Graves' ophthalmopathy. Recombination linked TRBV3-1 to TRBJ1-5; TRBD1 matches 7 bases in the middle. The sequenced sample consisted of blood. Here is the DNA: TGTGCCAGCAGCTCTGGGACAGACAATCAGCCCCAGCATTTT. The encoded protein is CASSSGTDNQPQHF.